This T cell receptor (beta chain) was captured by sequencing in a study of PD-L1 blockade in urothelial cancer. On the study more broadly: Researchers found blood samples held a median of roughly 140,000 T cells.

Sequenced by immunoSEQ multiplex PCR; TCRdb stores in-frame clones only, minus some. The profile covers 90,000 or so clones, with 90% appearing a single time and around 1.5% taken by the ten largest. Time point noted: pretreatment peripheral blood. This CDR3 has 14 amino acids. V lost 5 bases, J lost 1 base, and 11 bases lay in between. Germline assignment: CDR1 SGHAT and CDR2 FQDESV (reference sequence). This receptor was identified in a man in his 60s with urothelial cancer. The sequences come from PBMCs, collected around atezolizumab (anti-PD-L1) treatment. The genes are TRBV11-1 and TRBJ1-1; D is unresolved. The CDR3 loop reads CASSLGGGNTEAFF. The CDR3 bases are TGTGCCAGCAGCCTAGGAGGAGGGAACACTGAAGCTTTCTTT.